This entry features one T cell receptor beta chain sequence. This CDR3 is built from 13 residues. V was clipped by 6 bases and J by 4 bases; unmatched bases: 5. CDR1 and CDR2 (germline): MDHEN, SYDVKM. The CD4+ fraction was divided into a CD45RA+ naive subset and a CD45RA-negative memory subset. This table comes from immunoSEQ multiplex PCR, and its TCRdb copy is limited to in-frame clones, with some not included. This sample has a few million clones, with just over 90% found just once. This sample was included in a study of shared clonotypes between healthy human individuals. V gene TRBV28 combines with J gene TRBJ1-2; the match to TRBD1 covers 7 bases. This clonotype was sampled from a young man in good health. Some clones in this sample may be carry-over from other donors' samples. Sequenced: naive CD4+ T cells from PBMCs. Subset defined: CD45RA+ positively selected. CDR3 residues: CASSSGQLYGYTF. The CDR3 DNA reads as TGTGCCAGCAGCTCGGGACAGCTCTATGGCTACACCTTC.